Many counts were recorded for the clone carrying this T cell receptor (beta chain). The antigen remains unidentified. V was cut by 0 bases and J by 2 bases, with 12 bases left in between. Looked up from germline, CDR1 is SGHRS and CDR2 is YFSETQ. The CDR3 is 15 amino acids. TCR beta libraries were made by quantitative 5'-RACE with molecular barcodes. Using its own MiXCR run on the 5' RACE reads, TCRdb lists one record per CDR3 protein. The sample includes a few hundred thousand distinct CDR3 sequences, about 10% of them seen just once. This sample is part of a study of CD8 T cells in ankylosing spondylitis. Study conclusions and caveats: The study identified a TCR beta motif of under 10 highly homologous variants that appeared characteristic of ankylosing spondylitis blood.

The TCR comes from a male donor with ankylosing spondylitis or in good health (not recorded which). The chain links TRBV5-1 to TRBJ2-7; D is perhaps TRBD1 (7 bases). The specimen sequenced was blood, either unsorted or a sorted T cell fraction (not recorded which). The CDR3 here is CASSLAQGEAYEQYF. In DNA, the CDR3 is TGCGCCAGCAGCTTGGCCCAGGGGGAGGCCTACGAGCAGTACTTC. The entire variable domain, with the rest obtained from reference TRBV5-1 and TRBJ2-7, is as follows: KAGVTQTPRYLIKTRGQQVTLSCSPISGHRSVSWYQQTPGQGLQFLFEYFSETQRNKGNFPGRFSGRQFSNSRSEMNVSTLELGDSALYLCASSLAQGEAYEQYFGPGTRLTVT.